Shown below are 21 T cell receptor beta chains from a single sample sequenced in a study of regulatory T cells in long-lasting Graves disease. CDR3 regions were amplified by Arm-PCR using iRepertoire HTBI primers to build TCR beta libraries. TCRdb independently ran MiXCR on the multiplex PCR reads; one entry per CDR3 protein. This table has approximately 300,000 distinct CDR3 sequences, about 20% appearing once. Stated time point: newly diagnosed GD, antithyroid drugs for less than 3 months. From RNA extracted from PBMCs, the TCR library was made. The sequenced sample was peripheral blood mononuclear cells (PBMCs), obtained at new diagnosis, from a patient treated with antithyroid drugs. These receptors were collected from a female donor with Graves disease.

Only a few counts were recorded for this clonotype. One base away lies a much larger clone, so this may be a sequencing read error. The J gene is TRBJ2-1, the V gene TRBV6-5; D gene unclear. The germline V gene has CDR1 MNHEY and CDR2 SVGAGI. This CDR3 has 13 residues. V was shortened by 4 bases and J by 9 bases, with 13 bases between the two germline ends. CDR3 protein: CASSFSGALEQFF. CDR3 nucleotide sequence: TGTGCCAGCAGTTTTTCTGGAGCGCTTGAGCAGTTCTTC.

This clonotype was seen repeatedly, ten times or more. This sequence joins TRBV30 and TRBJ2-7, with D possibly matching TRBD2 (7 bases). Trimming cost V 4 bases and J 2 bases, with 15 bases left between them. The germline V gene has CDR1 GTSNPN and CDR2 SVGIG (reference sequence). The CDR3 is 14 amino acids. The CDR3: CAWKGGSGPYEQYF. Written as DNA, the CDR3 is TGTGCCTGGAAGGGGGGGAGCGGTCCCTACGAGCAGTACTTC.

This clonotype has a count of ten or more. The chain is built from TRBV12-3 or TRBV12-4 and TRBJ2-7, with 9 bases that match TRBD2. This CDR3 has 12 amino acids. V lost 5 bases, J lost 7 bases, and 3 bases stayed unmatched. The CDR3, as DNA: TGTGCCAGCAGTACCCTAGCGGGAGAGCAGTACTTC. This gives the protein CASSTLAGEQYF.

This clonotype was seen more than once but under ten times. The chain couples TRBV15 to TRBJ2-1, with a weak D call TRBD2 (6 bases). Germline V CDR1 and CDR2: LNHNV, YYDKDF (reference sequence). V was clipped by 0 bases and J by 4 bases, with 13 bases between them. The CDR3 consists of 16 residues. In DNA, the CDR3 is TGTGCCACCAGCAGAGACCGTGTCGGGGGTTACAATGAGCAGTTCTTC. It codes for CATSRDRVGGYNEQFF.

This clonotype was observed a few times. The chain carries TRBV5-1 and TRBJ2-1; the D is unclear. This CDR3 spans 12 amino acids. Germline assignment: CDR1 SGHRS and CDR2 YFSETQ. Trimming removed 1 base from V and 8 bases from J, with 7 bases in between. The CDR3 coding sequence is TGCGCCAGCAGCTTGCAAATCCATGAGCAGTTCTTC. Encoded protein: CASSLQIHEQFF.

This clonotype came up a few times. The genes are TRBV20-1 and TRBJ2-1; D might be TRBD2 (6 bases). The V end lost 0 bases, the J end lost 3 bases, and 21 bases lay between the germline ends. This CDR3 is built from 18 residues. Per the germline V gene, CDR1 is DFQATT and CDR2 is SNEGSKA (reference sequence). The CDR3 DNA reads as TGCAGTGCTAGAGACCCCGGACTATTTAGCGGCAACTACAATGAGCAGTTCTTC. Its protein product is CSARDPGLFSGNYNEQFF.

The rearrangement links TRBV6-2 or TRBV6-3 to TRBJ2-3; TRBD2 agrees at 8 bases. J lost 4 bases, V lost 4 bases, and 7 bases had no gene match. Germline loops: CDR1 MNHEY, CDR2 SVGEGT. This CDR3 spans 15 amino acids. The CDR3 protein is CASSFPLAESDTQYF. CDR3 in DNA: TGTGCCAGCAGTTTCCCACTAGCGGAATCAGATACGCAGTATTTT.

The table lists this clonotype with many counts. The genes are TRBV12-3 or TRBV12-4 and TRBJ2-1, with 13 positions matching TRBD2. J gave up 15 bases and V 6 bases, and 8 bases lay outside the gene matches. The CDR3 runs 13 residues. CDR3 protein: CASRRGLAGELFF. CDR3 in DNA: TGTGCCAGCAGAAGAGGACTAGCGGGAGAGTTGTTCTTC.

This clonotype was counted ten times or more. This chain connects TRBV20-1 to TRBJ1-5; 9 nucleotides line up with TRBD1. Germline CDR1 is DFQATT and CDR2 is SNEGSKA (reference sequence). The CDR3 extends over 14 amino acids. Trimming took 5 bases from V and 9 from J; bases not matched to a gene: 11. CDR3 loop: CSARTPGQGTPQHF. CDR3 coding DNA: TGCAGTGCTCGAACACCGGGACAGGGTACGCCCCAGCATTTT.

This clonotype has ten or more counts. The chain carries TRBV7-9 and TRBJ2-1; the match to TRBD2 covers 9 bases. The CDR3 length is 16 residues. V lost 5 bases to trimming and J lost 2 bases; unmatched junction nucleotides: 7. The germline V gene encodes CDR1 SEHNR and CDR2 FQNEAQ (reference sequence). CDR3 region: CASSPTSGRAYNEQFF. CDR3 DNA sequence: TGTGCCAGCAGCCCGACTAGCGGCCGGGCCTACAATGAGCAGTTCTTC.

This clonotype was detected only a few times. As DNA, the CDR3 is TGTGCCAGTAGTATAGGCACACCAACTAATGAAAAACTGTTTTTT. This codes for CASSIGTPTNEKLFF. The chain is built from TRBV19 and TRBJ1-4; D gene uncertain. The CDR3 consists of 15 residues. Germline assignment: CDR1 LNHDA and CDR2 SQIVND (reference sequence). V gave up 1 base and J gave up 0 bases, with 6 bases separating them.

This chain links TRBV4-2 with TRBJ2-1; no clear D. CDR3 size: 13 residues. CDR1 and CDR2 from the germline V gene are LGHNA and YNFKEQ. V lost 0 bases to trimming and J lost 6 bases, with 6 bases between them. The CDR3 here is CASSQEVANEQFF. The CDR3 coding sequence is TGTGCCAGCAGCCAAGAAGTGGCCAATGAGCAGTTCTTC.

This clonotype came up many times. The chain uses TRBV13 and TRBJ2-1, with unresolved D. V lost 2 bases to trimming and J lost 0 bases, with 11 bases between them. This CDR3 spans 16 amino acids. Per the germline V gene, CDR1 is PRHDT and CDR2 is FYEKMQ (reference sequence). The CDR3 loop reads CASSLSSWSSYNEQFF. CDR3 DNA: TGTGCCAGCAGCTTATCAAGCTGGAGCTCCTACAATGAGCAGTTCTTC.

This clonotype was detected a few times. The chain joins TRBV7-9 to TRBJ2-3, with 11 positions matching TRBD2. The germline gives CDR1 SEHNR, CDR2 FQNEAQ (reference sequence). This CDR3 is built from 17 residues. V lost 5 bases to trimming and J lost 1 base; unmatched junction nucleotides: 8. This CDR3 is CASSRSGRAPGTDTQYF. Here the CDR3 DNA reads TGTGCCAGCAGCCGTAGCGGGAGGGCGCCGGGCACAGATACGCAGTATTTT.

This clonotype appeared many times. The chain joins TRBV28 to TRBJ2-7; 14 positions agree with TRBD2. The V segment lost 1 base and the J segment 6 bases; nucleotides outside the gene matches: 2. The CDR3 sequence is 15 residues long. Germline loops: CDR1 MDHEN, CDR2 SYDVKM. CDR3 sequence reads: CASSLLGLAGAEQYF. The CDR3 DNA follows: TGTGCCAGCAGTTTATTGGGACTAGCGGGAGCCGAGCAGTACTTC.

Note on this clonotype: This may arise from a read error, as a much more abundant clone is one base away. The chain employs TRBV4-1 and TRBJ1-1; TRBD1 matches 8 bases. Germline CDR1 MGHRA, CDR2 YSYEKL. The CDR3 loop spans 16 amino acids. The V gene end was trimmed by 1 base and the J gene end by 2 bases; junction bases not matched to a gene: 6. The DNA for the CDR3 is TGCGCCAGCAGCCAAGTAGGGGACAGGCGAAACACTGAAGCTTTCTTT. This translates into CASSQVGDRRNTEAFF.

This clonotype came up many times. V is TRBV27 and J is TRBJ1-5, with D hard to call. The CDR3 loop spans 15 amino acids. V shed 2 bases and J shed 8 bases, with 16 bases lying between them. The germline V gene encodes CDR1 MNHEY and CDR2 SMNVEV (reference sequence). The CDR3 spells CASSLQGFGSEPQHF. DNA of the CDR3: TGTGCCAGCAGTTTACAAGGGTTCGGTTCGGAGCCCCAGCATTTT.

The gene calls are TRBV12-3 or TRBV12-4 and TRBJ1-1, with D perhaps TRBD1 (5 bases). CDR3 length: 16 amino acids. V gave up 2 bases and J gave up 4 bases, with 17 bases separating them. CDR3 DNA: TGTGCCAGCAGTTTATATCGGGGGGGAGGGAGCACTGAAGCTTTCTTT. This codes for CASSLYRGGGSTEAFF.

Comment on this clonotype: Just one base apart from a much larger clone, this may be a read error. The gene calls are TRBV27 and TRBJ2-5, with 11 nucleotides matching TRBD2. The junction had 7 bases not matched to a gene; V was cut back by 2 bases and J by 5 bases. The CDR3 extends over 16 amino acids. The germline V gene encodes CDR1 MNHEY and CDR2 SMNVEV (reference sequence). CDR3 bases: TGTGCCAGCAGTTTAGTAGCGGGAGGGCCTTGGGAGACCCAGTACTTC. Translating gives CASSLVAGGPWETQYF.

This clonotype was recorded many times. J is TRBJ2-5 and V is TRBV12-3 or TRBV12-4, with no clear D. The CDR3 is 15 amino acids. Between the trimmed V and J ends, which lost 2 bases and 1 base, there was a span of 11 bases. The CDR3 region is CASSLTHTSQETQYF. CDR3 coding DNA: TGTGCCAGCAGTTTAACGCACACATCCCAAGAGACCCAGTACTTC.

This clonotype was detected many times. The gene calls are TRBV28 and TRBJ1-1; the D gene is possibly TRBD1 (5 bases). The CDR3 loop spans 13 amino acids. CDR1 MDHEN and CDR2 SYDVKM come from the germline V gene. The V gene lost 6 bases and the J gene lost 3 bases, with 11 bases spanning the gap. CDR3 DNA: TGTGCCAGCAGGTCGACGGGGGACACTGAAGCTTTCTTT. Translating gives CASRSTGDTEAFF. Full variable domain (missing parts from reference TRBV28 and TRBJ1-1): DVKVTQSSRYLVKRTGEKVFLECVQDMDHENMFWYRQDPGLGLRLIYFSYDVKMKEKGDIPEGYSVSREKKERFSLILESASTNQTSMYLCASRSTGDTEAFFGQGTRLTVV.